The 3 T cell receptor beta chains in this list originate from one sample, sequenced in a study of blood T cell repertoires in COVID-19. Clones were sequenced by immunoSEQ multiplex PCR, and TCRdb holds only the in-frame ones, with some missing. This sample carries roughly 250,000 clones, roughly 82% of them seen once, and the ten largest clones take 4.9%. Sequenced material: peripheral blood. The source of these receptors is a woman older than 75 with active or convalescent COVID-19.

The chain combines TRBV24-1 with TRBJ1-5; no clear D. There are 13 residues in the CDR3. V shed 0 bases and J shed 6 bases, with 5 bases lying between them. Germline V gives CDR1 KGHDR, CDR2 SFDVKD. The CDR3 spells CATSDLRGQPQHF. CDR3 DNA sequence: TGTGCCACCAGTGATTTGCGGGGTCAGCCCCAGCATTTT.

The gene calls are TRBV15 and TRBJ2-3; 9 bases match TRBD2. Germline V gene lookup returns CDR1 LNHNV and CDR2 YYDKDF (reference sequence). The junction had 12 bases not matched to a gene; V was cut back by 5 bases and J by 3 bases. The CDR3 sequence is 17 residues long. The CDR3 sequence is CATSVHPSAGGTDTQYF. The CDR3 DNA is TGTGCCACCAGCGTTCACCCCTCAGCGGGAGGAACAGATACGCAGTATTTT. The full variable domain, its missing parts supplied by reference TRBV15 and TRBJ2-3, is DAMVIQNPRYQVTQFGKPVTLSCSQTLNHNVMYWYQQKSSQAPKLLFHYYDKDFNNEADTPDNFQSRRPNTSFCFLDIRSPGLGDTAMYLCATSVHPSAGGTDTQYFGPGTRLTVL.

This chain uses TRBV5-4 with TRBJ1-4; TRBD1 is a possible D gene (6 bases). Germline CDR1 and CDR2: SGHNT and YYREEE (reference sequence). The CDR3 contains 15 residues. Trimming shortened V by 0 bases and J by 5 bases, and 11 bases separated the two germline ends. The chain's CDR3 is CASSLGLTGNEKLFF. The CDR3 bases are TGTGCCAGCAGCTTGGGATTGACAGGAAATGAAAAACTGTTTTTT.